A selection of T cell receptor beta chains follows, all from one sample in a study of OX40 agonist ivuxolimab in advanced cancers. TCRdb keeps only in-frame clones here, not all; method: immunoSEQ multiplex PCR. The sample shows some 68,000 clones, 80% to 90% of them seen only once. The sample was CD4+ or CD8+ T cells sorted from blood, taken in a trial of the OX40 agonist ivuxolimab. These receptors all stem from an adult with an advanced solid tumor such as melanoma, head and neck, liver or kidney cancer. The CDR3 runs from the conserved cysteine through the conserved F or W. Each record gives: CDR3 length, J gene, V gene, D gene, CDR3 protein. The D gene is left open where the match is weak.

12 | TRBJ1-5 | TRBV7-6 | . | CASSLLWGPQHF
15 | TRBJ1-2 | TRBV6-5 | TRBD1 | CASSYSSSGGYGYTF
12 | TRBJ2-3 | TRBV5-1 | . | CASSIREDTQYF
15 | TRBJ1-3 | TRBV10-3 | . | CAISEGVYSGNTIYF
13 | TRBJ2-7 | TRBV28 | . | CASSFLDRDEQYF
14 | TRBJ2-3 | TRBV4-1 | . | CASSQRSGTDTQYF
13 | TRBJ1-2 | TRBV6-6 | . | CASSHRTAGGYTF
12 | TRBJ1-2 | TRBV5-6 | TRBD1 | CASSLRQGGYTF
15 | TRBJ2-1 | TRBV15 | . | CATSRERLLNNEQFF
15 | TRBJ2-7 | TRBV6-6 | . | CASSYSPGTSYEQYF
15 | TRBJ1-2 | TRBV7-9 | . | CASSLGGAGGDGYTF
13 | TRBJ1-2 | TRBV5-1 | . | CASSLDGDYGYTF
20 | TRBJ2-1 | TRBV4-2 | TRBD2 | CASSQGGGTSGVSSYNEQFF
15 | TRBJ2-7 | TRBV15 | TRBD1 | CATSRDYDRAYEQYF
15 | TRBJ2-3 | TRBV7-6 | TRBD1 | CASSTGTGKVDTQYF
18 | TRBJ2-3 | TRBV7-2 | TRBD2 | CASSLRSVAGLGTDTQYF
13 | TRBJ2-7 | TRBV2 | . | CANAGDSLYEQYF
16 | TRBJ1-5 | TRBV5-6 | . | CASSLMTALGNQPQHF
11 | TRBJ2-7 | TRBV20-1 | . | CSAAPFYEQYF
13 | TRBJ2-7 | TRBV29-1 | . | CSVDMVFWGPQYF
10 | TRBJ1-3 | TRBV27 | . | CASEGNTIYF
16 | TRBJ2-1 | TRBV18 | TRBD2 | CASSLSRGVSYNEQFF
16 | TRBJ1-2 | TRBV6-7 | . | CASSYSGDNRRDGYTF
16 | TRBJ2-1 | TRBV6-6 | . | CASSLGLAGRYNEQFF
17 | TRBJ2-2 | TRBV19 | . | CASSRSGPVMNTGELFF
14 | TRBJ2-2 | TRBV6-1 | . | CASRLDRDTGELFF
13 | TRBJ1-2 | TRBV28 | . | CASSLGQFYGYTF
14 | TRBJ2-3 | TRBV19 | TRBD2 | CASSIGGGASTQYF
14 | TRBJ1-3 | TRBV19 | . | CASSLLAEGNTIYF
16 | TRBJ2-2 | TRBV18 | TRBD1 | CASSPPSQGATGELFF
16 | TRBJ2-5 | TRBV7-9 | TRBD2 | CASSLVGTSGGQTQYF
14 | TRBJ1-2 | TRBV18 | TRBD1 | CASAAQGASYGYTF
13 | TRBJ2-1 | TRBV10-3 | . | CAITARPYNEQFF
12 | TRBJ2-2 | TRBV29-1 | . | CSVRLYTGELFF
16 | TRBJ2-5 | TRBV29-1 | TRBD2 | CSVEGGRRRLQETQYF
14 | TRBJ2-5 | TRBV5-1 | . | CASSPSGSVGSQYF
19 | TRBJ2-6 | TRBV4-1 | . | CASSQRHGLGGSGANVLTF
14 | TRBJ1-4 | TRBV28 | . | CASSPVRDDEKLFF
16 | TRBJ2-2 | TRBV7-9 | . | CASSSGTVNSNGELFF
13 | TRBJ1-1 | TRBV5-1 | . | CASSARPDAEAFF
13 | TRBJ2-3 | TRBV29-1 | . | CSVTSLNRDTQYF
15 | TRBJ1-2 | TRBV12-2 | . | CASRLALMGHYGYTF
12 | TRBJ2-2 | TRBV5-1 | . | CASSFNTGELFF
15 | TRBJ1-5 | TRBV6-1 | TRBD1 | CASSETDRDNQPQHF
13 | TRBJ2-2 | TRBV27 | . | CASSLVWTGELFF
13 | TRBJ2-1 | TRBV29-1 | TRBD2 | CSEGGRGADEQFF
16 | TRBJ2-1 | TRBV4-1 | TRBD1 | CASSRLPGQGYNEQFF
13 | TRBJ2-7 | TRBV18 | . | CASSQAGGYEQYF
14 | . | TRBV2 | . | CASSEDGFRYEQYF